This TCR beta chain was profiled in a study of T-cell reconstitution after alpha-beta-depleted transplantation in children (dated by TCRdb to about 2016). As for the study more broadly: T-cell immune reconstitution after TCRalphabeta/CD19-depleted allogeneic hematopoietic cell transplantation in children was quantitatively tracked in the study by means of TCR repertoire profiling. The investigation overall reported the following: The apparently early alphabetaT-cell count recovery about two months after transplant was reportedly dependent on only several hundred rapidly expanded clones derived from non-depleted graft cells. Hyperexpanded clone frequencies declined over subsequent months; after one year, T-cell counts and TCRbeta diversity were mostly attributed to newly produced T cells. In some patients, the high TCRbeta diversity seen at day 60 was put down to recipient T cells and intrathymic progenitors that had survived conditioning.

A remark on this clonotype: It has no known antigen specificity. Qualities for individual bases were not recorded, and no much larger clone is one base off.

From a lookup of the germline V gene, CDR1 and CDR2 are MNHNS and SASEGT. The CDR3 runs 16 residues from the cysteine to the phenylalanine. Kept here is only the CDR3 DNA, which spans 48 bases and is read in frame from base 1. V has 4 bases trimmed and J has 1 base trimmed; junction bases matching no gene number 8. The treatment or condition label, as the study defines it: allogeneic hematopoietic cell transplantation with graft depleted of TCRalphabeta T cells and CD19 B cells. The children who served as transplant recipients had been given grafts of TCRalphabeta/CD19-depleted allogeneic hematopoietic cells. Library construction relied on PCR. Sequencing was carried out with an Illumina HiSeq 2500. To normalize quantification of the TCRbeta repertoire, the TCR libraries were built with molecular barcoding that relied on unique molecular identifiers. TCRdb reworked the public reads: Q25 trimming with fastp, MiXCR clone assembly, productive beta chains retained. Each entry is one CDR3 protein sequence, shown with its most common DNA and genes. The sample data list some 300,000 distinct CDR3 sequences, and roughly 8.2% of these were observed just once. 9.1% of the sample lies in the top ten.

Sequenced material: peripheral blood, taken 360 days after TCRalphabeta/CD19-depleted stem cell transplant. The TCR originated in a female patient between 2 and 15 years old who had a stem cell transplant for Fanconi anemia, so the T cells may come from the graft donor. This chain joins TRBV6-1 to TRBJ1-1; the junction holds 8 bases that match TRBD1. Here is the DNA: TGTGCCAGCAGTGGCCTTTTGACAGGGGCGAACACTGAAGCTTTCTTT. Its protein product is CASSGLLTGANTEAFF.